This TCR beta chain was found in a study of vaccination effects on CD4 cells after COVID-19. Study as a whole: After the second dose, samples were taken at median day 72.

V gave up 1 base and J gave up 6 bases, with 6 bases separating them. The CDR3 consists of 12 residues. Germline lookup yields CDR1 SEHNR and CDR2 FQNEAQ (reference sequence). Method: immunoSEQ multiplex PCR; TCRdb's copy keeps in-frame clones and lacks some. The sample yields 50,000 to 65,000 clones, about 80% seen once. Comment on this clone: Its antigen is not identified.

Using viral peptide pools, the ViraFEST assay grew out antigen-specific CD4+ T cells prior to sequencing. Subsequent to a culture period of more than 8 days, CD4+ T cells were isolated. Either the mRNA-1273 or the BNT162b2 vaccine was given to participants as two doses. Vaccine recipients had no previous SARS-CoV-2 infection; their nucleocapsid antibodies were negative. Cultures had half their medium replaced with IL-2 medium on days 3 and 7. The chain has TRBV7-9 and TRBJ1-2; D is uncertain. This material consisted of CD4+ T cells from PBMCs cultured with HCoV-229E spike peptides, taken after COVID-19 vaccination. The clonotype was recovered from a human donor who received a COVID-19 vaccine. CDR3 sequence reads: CASSLVQDGYTF. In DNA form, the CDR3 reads TGTGCCAGCAGCTTAGTCCAGGATGGCTACACCTTC.